This entry describes one T cell receptor (beta chain). The antigen is not known. This record comes from a study of shared clonotypes between healthy human individuals. Each sorted subset replicate got 200 ng genomic DNA, 30,000 or so genomes. The table came from immunoSEQ multiplex PCR; TCRdb's copy has only in-frame clones and leaves some out. The sample shows around 2.1 million clones, more than 85% of them seen only once. Broader study findings: Naive subsets tended to show greater estimated richness than memory subsets.

CD45RO-negative CD8 cells positively selected for CCR7 made up the naive population, which excluded terminally differentiated effector memory CD45RA+ cells. The CDR3 runs to 12 residues. Germline assignment: CDR1 SQVTM and CDR2 ANQGSEA. Trimming cost V 7 bases and J 12 bases, with 19 bases left between them. The TCR sequence derives from a man aged 18 to 35 in good health. Some clones in this sample may be carry-over from other donors' samples. The chain is built from TRBV29-1 and TRBJ2-1, with D maybe TRBD2 (5 bases). The sequenced material came from naive CD8+ T cells from PBMCs. CDR3 nucleotide sequence: TGCAGCGCTGTCCTCGGAAAGGCGGGGCAGTTCTTC. Translating it yields CSAVLGKAGQFF.